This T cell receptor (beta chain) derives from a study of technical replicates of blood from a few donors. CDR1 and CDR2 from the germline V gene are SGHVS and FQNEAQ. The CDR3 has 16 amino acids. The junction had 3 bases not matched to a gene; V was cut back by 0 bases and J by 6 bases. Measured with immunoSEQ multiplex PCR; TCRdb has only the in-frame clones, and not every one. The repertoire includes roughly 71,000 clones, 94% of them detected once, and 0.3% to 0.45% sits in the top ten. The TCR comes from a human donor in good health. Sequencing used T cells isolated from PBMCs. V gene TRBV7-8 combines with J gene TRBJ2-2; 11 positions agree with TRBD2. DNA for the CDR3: TGTGCCAGCAGCTTAGCGACTAGCGGGGTCGCCGGGGAGCTGTTTTTT. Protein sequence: CASSLATSGVAGELFF.